The 8 T cell receptor beta chains listed next were all sequenced from one sample in a study of blood T cell repertoires in COVID-19. Sequencing was performed with immunoSEQ multiplex PCR; in TCRdb, only in-frame clones are kept and a portion is missing. Among about 4,900 clones listed, roughly 67% were seen once. Material: peripheral blood. These receptors were collected from a human donor in a cohort sampled during active COVID-19.

This clone has only a few counts. CDR3 protein: CASSYALGRWNTEAFF. CDR3 in DNA: TGTGCCAGCAGTTATGCCTTAGGGAGATGGAACACTGAAGCTTTCTTT. This chain uses TRBV6-5 with TRBJ1-1, with unresolved D. The CDR3 is made up of 16 amino acids. The germline V gene encodes CDR1 MNHEY and CDR2 SVGAGI. V was pared by 3 bases and J by 1 base, with 15 bases between.

The V and J genes are TRBV27 and TRBJ1-5; possibly TRBD1 for D (6 bases). CDR3 length: 15 residues. CDR1 MNHEY and CDR2 SMNVEV come from the germline V gene (reference sequence). The germline V and J ends were trimmed by 3 bases and 7 bases, with 16 bases remaining between them. The DNA for the CDR3 is TGTGCCAGCAGTTTCGGCTCAGGGGAAAGGCAGCCCCAGCATTTT. Protein sequence: CASSFGSGERQPQHF.

The chain joins TRBV7-3 to TRBJ2-3, with 10 bases aligning to TRBD2. Germline values: CDR1 SGHTA, CDR2 FQGTGA. This CDR3 region has 15 residues. V shed 3 bases, J shed 5 bases, and the junction held 5 bases outside the gene matches. This CDR3 reads CASSLSSGGRDTQYF. The CDR3 DNA reads TGTGCCAGCAGCTTGTCTAGCGGGGGACGAGATACGCAGTATTTT.

This clone appeared a single time. The genes are TRBV24-1 and TRBJ1-1; D may be TRBD1 (5 bases). Trimming removed 4 bases from V and 1 base from J, with 9 bases in between. Germline V lookup: CDR1 KGHDR, CDR2 SFDVKD. The CDR3 contains 14 residues. The CDR3 reads CATSELGQNTEAFF. In DNA, the CDR3 is TGTGCCACCAGTGAGTTAGGACAGAACACTGAAGCTTTCTTT.

The rearrangement uses TRBV4-3 and TRBJ1-5, with D possibly matching TRBD1 (5 bases). This CDR3 comprises 15 residues. V shed 7 bases and J shed 0 bases, with 13 bases lying between them. CDR1 is LGHNA, CDR2 YSLEER, per germline. CDR3 in amino acids: CASNLDRASNQPQHF. CDR3 coding DNA: TGCGCCAGCAACTTAGACAGAGCTAGCAATCAGCCCCAGCATTTT.

CDR3 sequence (DNA): TGTGCCAGCAGCTTAGGGCGGGGCTCCACTGAAGCTTTCTTT. It encodes CASSLGRGSTEAFF. The V gene is TRBV11-3, the J gene TRBJ1-1, with D perhaps TRBD1 (5 bases). V lost 1 base to trimming and J lost 4 bases, with 10 bases between them. The CDR3 runs to 14 residues. Per germline, CDR1 SGHNT and CDR2 YENEEA.

V is TRBV27 and J is TRBJ2-7; the D is unclear. V was clipped by 6 bases and J by 0 bases, with 12 bases between them. The germline V gene has CDR1 MNHEY and CDR2 SMNVEV (reference sequence). This CDR3 has 14 amino acids. CDR3 DNA: TGTGCCAGCAGCCTCAAGATCGGCTCCTACGAGCAGTACTTC. Its protein is CASSLKIGSYEQYF.

The rearrangement links TRBV6-5 to TRBJ2-7, with D uncertain. This CDR3 has 15 residues. The V end lost 8 bases, the J end lost 6 bases, and 23 bases lay between the germline ends. Germline lookup yields CDR1 MNHEY and CDR2 SVGAGI. In DNA form, the CDR3 reads TGTGCCAGCCGACGCCTGGAACCTCCTACTACCGAGCAGTACTTC. Its translation is CASRRLEPPTTEQYF.